These T cell receptor beta chains were read from a single sample in a study of radiotherapy plus CTLA-4 blockade in lung cancer. The data were produced by immunoSEQ multiplex PCR, yet TCRdb's version contains in-frame clones alone and is incomplete. The sample consists of 40,000 or so clones, about 86% of them appearing once. The material sequenced was peripheral blood, taken from a patient treated with radiotherapy plus ipilimumab. The source is a human donor with non-small cell lung cancer whose response to radiotherapy plus ipilimumab could not be evaluated. Each CDR3 is given with its conserved first and last residue. D genes are given only for firm matches. Where a row states a size, it is once, few, many or the class of an expanded clone; other rows omit it.

clone_size	j_call	v_call	d_call	cdr3_aa	cdr3_nt
NA	TRBJ1-1	TRBV4-3	NA	CASSRPGAGTEAFF	TGCGCCAGCAGCCGCCCGGGTGCGGGGACGGAAGCTTTCTTT
NA	TRBJ2-5	TRBV5-1	TRBD1	CASSLPLGQGMETQYF	TGCGCCAGCAGCTTACCTTTGGGACAGGGGATGGAGACCCAGTACTTC
once	TRBJ2-5	TRBV11-2	TRBD2	CATQNPSGRAGETQYF	TGTGCCACCCAAAATCCTAGCGGGAGGGCCGGGGAGACCCAGTACTTC
NA	TRBJ2-7	TRBV5-5	NA	CASSLSQGTYEQYF	TGCGCCAGCAGCTTGTCGCAGGGGACCTACGAGCAGTACTTC
few	TRBJ2-2	TRBV7-5	NA	CARRWSAGELFF	TGTGCCAGAAGGTGGTCAGCCGGGGAGCTGTTTTTT
NA	TRBJ1-1	TRBV18	NA	CASSPLAGLNTEAFF	TGTGCCAGCTCACCACTCGCGGGACTGAACACTGAAGCTTTCTTT
few	TRBJ2-2	TRBV6-6	TRBD2	CASLNGGGAVPGELFF	TGTGCCAGCCTAAACGGGGGGGGCGCGGTCCCCGGGGAGCTGTTTTTT
NA	TRBJ1-6	TRBV4-2	TRBD1	CASSQEDRGGSPLHF	TGTGCCAGCAGCCAGGAGGACAGGGGGGGTTCACCCCTCCACTTT
NA	TRBJ2-7	TRBV11-2	NA	CASSVIGAYEQYF	TGTGCCAGCAGCGTAATCGGTGCCTACGAGCAGTACTTC
NA	TRBJ2-1	TRBV5-1	NA	CASSLAGSRGDEQFF	TGCGCCAGCAGCTTGGCCGGAAGCAGGGGCGATGAGCAGTTCTTC
NA	TRBJ1-5	TRBV6-1	NA	CASSNQGNSNQPQHF	TGTGCCAGCAGCAACCAGGGGAATAGCAATCAGCCCCAGCATTTT
NA	TRBJ2-7	TRBV5-4	NA	CASSSSGVLHEQYF	TGTGCCAGCAGCTCGTCCGGGGTTCTGCACGAGCAGTACTTC
NA	TRBJ1-1	TRBV7-8	TRBD1	CASSTTTGDLTEAFF	TGTGCCAGCAGTACAACGACAGGGGATTTGACTGAAGCTTTCTTT
NA	TRBJ2-1	TRBV6-5	NA	CASTPGLRTSEQFF	TGTGCCAGTACTCCGGGACTCCGAACCAGTGAGCAGTTCTTC
NA	TRBJ2-3	TRBV4-2	TRBD2	CASSQDRQRGVVDTQYF	TGTGCCAGCAGCCAAGATCGCCAGCGGGGGGTAGTAGATACGCAGTATTTT
NA	TRBJ1-5	TRBV7-2	TRBD1	CASSSGQGKGQPQHF	TGTGCCAGCAGCTCGGGACAGGGGAAAGGTCAGCCCCAGCATTTT
NA	TRBJ1-5	TRBV4-3	NA	CASSPTPGRKAIINQPQHF	TGCGCCAGCAGCCCGACACCAGGGCGCAAGGCGATAATTAACCAGCCCCAGCATTTT
NA	TRBJ1-4	TRBV10-2	NA	CASSPGKSATNEKLFF	TGCGCCAGCAGCCCAGGGAAGTCAGCAACTAATGAAAAACTGTTTTTT
once	TRBJ2-7	TRBV11-2	NA	CASSLAQGHFYEQYF	TGTGCCAGCAGCTTAGCCCAGGGACACTTCTACGAGCAGTACTTC
NA	TRBJ2-1	TRBV7-9	TRBD2	CASSLAAGGMGNEQFF	TGTGCCAGCAGCTTAGCTGCGGGGGGCATGGGGAATGAGCAGTTCTTC
NA	TRBJ2-5	TRBV11-2	TRBD2	CASSLVQRGLSETQYF	TGTGCCAGCAGCTTAGTCCAGCGGGGGTTGAGCGAGACCCAGTACTTC
NA	TRBJ2-1	TRBV10-1	TRBD1	CASSGQGLVQFF	TGCGCCAGCAGCGGACAGGGGCTGGTGCAGTTCTTC
once	TRBJ1-1	TRBV29-1	NA	CSVESGLNTEAFF	TGCAGCGTTGAGTCGGGGTTGAACACTGAAGCTTTCTTT
NA	TRBJ1-6	TRBV2	TRBD1	CASSGQGFSSPLHF	TGTGCCAGCAGTGGACAGGGGTTTTCTTCACCCCTCCACTTT
NA	TRBJ1-3	TRBV21-1	NA	CAGTDRGVARANTIYF	TGTGCCGGAACGGACAGGGGGGTAGCGCGCGCCAACACCATATATTTT
NA	TRBJ2-1	TRBV4-2	TRBD2	CASSRTSGGVDEQFF	TGTGCCAGCAGCCGAACTAGCGGGGGGGTTGATGAGCAGTTCTTC
NA	TRBJ2-7	TRBV6-1	TRBD1	CASGTVTHEQYF	TGTGCCAGCGGGACAGTAACCCACGAGCAGTACTTC
NA	TRBJ1-1	TRBV5-5	NA	CASSLTRGKNTEAFF	TGTGCCAGCAGCCTCACCCGGGGGAAGAACACTGAAGCTTTCTTT
NA	TRBJ1-3	TRBV9	NA	CASSPEYTGNSGNTIYF	TGTGCCAGCAGCCCTGAATACACGGGGAACTCTGGAAACACCATATATTTT
NA	TRBJ2-2	TRBV27	TRBD2	CASSPPRAGANTGELFF	TGTGCCAGCAGTCCGCCCCGCGCGGGAGCGAACACCGGGGAGCTGTTTTTT
once	TRBJ1-1	TRBV10-2	NA	CASSLRTPSFAEAFF	TGCGCCAGCAGCTTACGTACTCCTTCTTTCGCTGAAGCTTTCTTT
NA	TRBJ2-1	TRBV18	TRBD2	CASSPPGGGRYNEQFF	TGTGCCAGCTCACCACCCGGCGGGGGTCGATACAATGAGCAGTTCTTC
NA	TRBJ2-7	TRBV2	TRBD1	CACPPSDRGRREQYF	TGTGCCTGCCCCCCCTCGGACAGGGGGCGGCGGGAGCAGTACTTC
NA	TRBJ2-3	TRBV7-9	NA	CASSRGWPNTDTQYF	TGTGCCAGCAGCAGGGGGTGGCCCAACACAGATACGCAGTATTTT
NA	TRBJ2-1	TRBV7-2	TRBD2	CASRSSGPGYNEQFF	TGTGCCAGCAGATCTAGCGGGCCGGGGTACAATGAGCAGTTCTTC